This T cell receptor beta chain emerged from a study of immune heterogeneity within non-small cell lung tumors. About the research overall: The composition of the tumors was a handful of squamous cell carcinomas, under twelve non-squamous carcinomas and 1 not otherwise specified.

V lost 6 bases, J lost 2 bases, and 14 bases lay in between. Germline-derived CDR1 and CDR2 are MNHNS and SASEGT. The CDR3 length is 14 residues. CDR3 of TCR beta was amplified by multiplex PCR that used 32 V and 13 J primers. Each CDR3 protein gets one entry after TCRdb re-called the multiplex PCR reads with MiXCR. The data show 3,500 or so distinct CDR3 sequences, roughly a quarter seen once. Broader study findings: Local T-cell clonality correlated moderately but significantly with local tumor mutational burden (R about 0.36). Across individual patients, the high-frequency T-cell receptor beta clonotypes were largely distinct. Each patient's tumor sites shared recurring identical dominant CDR3 beta clonotypes, and individual sites also carried their own high-frequency clones.

To note about this clonotype: No antigen is known for it. No conserved phenylalanine or tryptophan ends this CDR3, so it is likely a read error.

Genomic DNA extracted from bulk tumor tissue served as template. A total of about 550 ng was used per sample. Multiple widely separated biopsies were taken from each primary tumor at surgery. Undergoing curative surgery were patients whose non-small cell lung cancer was untreated and newly diagnosed. This sequence was found in a man in his 60s with non-small cell lung cancer. Source material: lung tumor tissue. This chain links TRBV6-1 with TRBJ2-7; TRBD2 is a possible D gene (5 bases). The CDR3 sequence is CASREVANTYEQYL. CDR3 coding DNA: TGTGCCAGCAGGGAGGTGGCGAATACCTACGAGCAGTACTTA.